Many counts were recorded for the clone carrying this T cell receptor beta chain. Its antigen is not identified. These data originate in a study of early T cells in non-severe SARS-CoV-2 infection. Study-level information: Sequencing was performed on bulk RNA from unsorted whole blood, leaving chains unpaired.

The CDR3 consists of 16 residues. Deletions cut 4 bases from V and 8 bases from J, with 24 bases between. Germline assignment: CDR1 SQVTM and CDR2 ANQGSEA. Study-wide results and limits: Sequences matched to VDJdb favored anti-spike CD8 responses, while private and CD4 specificities were missed.

Unique molecular identifiers were affixed to single, distinct cDNA molecules. Using its own MiXCR run on the 5' RACE reads, TCRdb lists one record per CDR3 protein. The sample includes 90,000 to 130,000 distinct CDR3 sequences, around 13% seen only once; the top ten take less than 4.5%. This sequence originates from an adult who was a healthcare worker with PCR-confirmed SARS-CoV-2 infection or an uninfected control (not recorded which). This chain links TRBV29-1 with TRBJ1-3; D unclear. The source was whole blood, collected at baseline. CDR3 in amino acids: CSVGLTKNEFGDTIYF. The CDR3 nucleotides read TGCAGCGTTGGATTGACAAAGAACGAATTCGGGGACACCATATATTTT.